One T cell receptor (beta chain) is described in this entry. Per the original methods: Using reference gene primer amplification, nucleated cell counts were estimated. Sequencing used immunoSEQ multiplex PCR; TCRdb keeps in-frame clones, though not all of them. From that table come the V and J calls and clone size; the DNA was used to work out D and trimming. The table shows over 250,000 clones, with about 80% occurring only once. The entry originates in a study of blood T cell repertoires in COVID-19. The wider study: Nucleic acid was either cDNA or gDNA, and it came from T cells, B-cell-depleted T cells, or PBMCs.

This CDR3 contains 18 residues. Losses at the gene ends were 0 bases for V and 3 bases for J; bases not matched to a gene: 9. Germline CDR1 SGHTA, CDR2 FQGNSA. The J gene is TRBJ2-3, the V gene TRBV7-2; the match to TRBD2 covers 10 bases. Source material: peripheral blood. The TCR comes from a woman in her 50s who had recovered from COVID-19. The CDR3 region has the DNA TGTGCCAGCAGCTTAGCGACGTTAGCGGGGGGCGGTACAGATACGCAGTATTTT. Its translation: CASSLATLAGGGTDTQYF.